A single sample is the source of the 11 T cell receptor beta chains below, sequenced in a study of regulatory T cells in long-lasting Graves disease. Time point given: persistent/refractory GD, antithyroid drugs over 5 years with positive TRAb. Scientists built the TCR library using RNA that was extracted from PBMCs. CDR3 regions were amplified by Arm-PCR using iRepertoire HTBI primers to build TCR beta libraries. From the multiplex PCR reads, TCRdb called clonotypes with MiXCR, one entry per CDR3 protein. The sample lists roughly 450,000 distinct CDR3 sequences, 20% to 25% seen once, with roughly 30% in the top ten. Sequencing was performed on peripheral blood mononuclear cells (PBMCs), taken when the disease was refractory, from a patient treated with antithyroid drugs. The receptors derive from a female donor with Graves disease.

V gene TRBV30 combines with J gene TRBJ2-7, with TRBD2 matching over 7 bases. Trimming at V came to 3 bases and at J to 0 bases, leaving 2 bases not matched to a gene. The CDR3 is 13 residues long. Germline-derived CDR1 and CDR2 are GTSNPN and SVGIG (reference sequence). The CDR3 loop is CAWSGGYSYEQYF. The CDR3 bases are TGTGCCTGGAGCGGGGGGTACTCCTACGAGCAGTACTTC.

For the CDR3, the DNA is TGTGCCAGCAGTCATACAGTAACGGGGCAGCCCCAGCATTTT. Protein sequence: CASSHTVTGQPQHF. V and J are TRBV6-1 and TRBJ1-5, with D unclear. Germline V gene lookup returns CDR1 MNHNS and CDR2 SASEGT. CDR3 length: 14 amino acids. With 5 bases removed from V and 7 bases from J, the gap between germline ends came to 15 bases.

The rearrangement links TRBV7-2 to TRBJ2-7; 12 nucleotides agree with TRBD2. The CDR3 length is 15 residues. CDR1 and CDR2 (germline): SGHTA, FQGNSA. V shed 6 bases and J 2 bases; nucleotides not matched to a gene: 5. CDR3 protein: CASRMTSGGAYEQYF. CDR3 sequence (DNA): TGTGCCAGCAGAATGACTAGCGGGGGAGCCTACGAGCAGTACTTC.

This clonotype was seen a few times. The V and J genes are TRBV5-6 and TRBJ1-4, with D maybe TRBD1 (6 bases). The CDR3 contains 14 residues. V lost 2 bases, J lost 5 bases, and 10 bases lay in between. Germline V gives CDR1 SGHDT, CDR2 YYEEEE. CDR3 sequence: CASSFQGINEKLFF. CDR3 DNA: TGTGCCAGCAGCTTCCAGGGGATAAATGAAAAACTGTTTTTT. Variable domain in full (rest from reference TRBV5-6 and TRBJ1-4): DAGVTQSPTHLIKTRGQQVTLRCSPKSGHDTVSWYQQALGQGPQFIFQYYEEEERQRGNFPDRFSGHQFPNYSSELNVNALLLGDSALYLCASSFQGINEKLFFGSGTQLSVL.

This clonotype occurred a few times. The chain joins TRBV5-1 to TRBJ2-4; no firm D call. V was cut by 0 bases and J by 8 bases, with 12 bases left in between. Per germline, CDR1 SGHRS and CDR2 YFSETQ. The CDR3 has 14 amino acids. The CDR3 loop is CASSLEGKWDIQYF. CDR3 nucleotide sequence: TGCGCCAGCAGCTTGGAGGGCAAATGGGACATTCAGTACTTC.

The J gene is TRBJ2-2, the V gene TRBV11-2; 11 nucleotides agree with TRBD2. CDR1 and CDR2 from the germline V gene are SGHAT and FQNNGV. V shed 0 bases and J 5 bases; nucleotides not matched to a gene: 5. The CDR3 consists of 17 residues. CDR3 coding DNA: TGTGCCAGCAGCTTAGAACTTGCTAGCGGGAGGACCGGGGAGCTGTTTTTT. Translating gives CASSLELASGRTGELFF. The complete variable domain, with remaining parts taken from reference TRBV11-2 and TRBJ2-2, reads EAGVAQSPRYKIIEKRQSVAFWCNPISGHATLYWYQQILGQGPKLLIQFQNNGVVDDSQLPKDRFSAERLKGVDSTLKIQPAKLEDSAVYLCASSLELASGRTGELFFGEGSRLTVL.

The chain has TRBV5-1 and TRBJ1-1, with D tentatively TRBD1 (5 bases). The germline V gene has CDR1 SGHRS and CDR2 YFSETQ. CDR3 size: 16 residues. The V end lost 4 bases, the J end lost 0 bases, and 16 bases lay between the germline ends. The CDR3 nucleotides are TGCGCCAGCAGCGGGGGGGATAGACCCATGAACACTGAAGCTTTCTTT. Protein sequence: CASSGGDRPMNTEAFF. Based on the CDR3 plus reference TRBV5-1 and TRBJ1-1, the full variable domain is KAGVTQTPRYLIKTRGQQVTLSCSPISGHRSVSWYQQTPGQGLQFLFEYFSETQRNKGNFPGRFSGRQFSNSRSEMNVSTLELGDSALYLCASSGGDRPMNTEAFFGQGTRLTVV.

As to this clonotype: The junction departs from germline at one end; a sequencing error may be responsible. V is TRBV7-3 and J is TRBJ2-2; maybe TRBD2 (5 bases). Looked up from germline, CDR1 is SGHTA and CDR2 is FQGTGA. This CDR3 comprises 20 residues. CDR3 bases: TGTGCCAGCAGCCCAATAGGCCCGGAGAGGACGGGAAGGAGCACCGGGGAGCTGTTCTTT. Translation gives CASSPIGPERTGRSTGELFF.

This clonotype was seen at least ten times. The V and J genes are TRBV6-5 and TRBJ1-1, with 9 bases identical to TRBD1. CDR1 MNHEY and CDR2 SVGAGI come from the germline V gene. The CDR3 runs 16 residues. With V trimmed by 0 bases and J by 2 bases, 4 bases remained unmatched. The DNA for the CDR3 is TGTGCCAGCAGTTACTCGAGGGGACAGGGAAACACTGAAGCTTTCTTT. As protein: CASSYSRGQGNTEAFF.

In nucleotides, the CDR3 is TGCAGCGTTGGGTGGGGCGAGGTAGAGGAGACCCAGTACTTC. Its protein is CSVGWGEVEETQYF. The J gene is TRBJ2-5, the V gene TRBV29-1; D is possibly TRBD1 (5 bases). Trimming shortened V by 4 bases and J by 5 bases, and 17 bases separated the two germline ends. The germline V gene has CDR1 SQVTM and CDR2 ANQGSEA. CDR3 length equals 14 residues.

This sequence joins TRBV7-3 and TRBJ2-1; D ambiguous. CDR1 and CDR2 (germline): SGHTA, FQGTGA. Deletions cut 3 bases from V and 9 bases from J, with 6 bases between. This CDR3 has 11 amino acids. Here the CDR3 reads CASSLSGEQFF. CDR3 DNA: TGTGCCAGCAGCTTGAGTGGTGAGCAGTTCTTC.